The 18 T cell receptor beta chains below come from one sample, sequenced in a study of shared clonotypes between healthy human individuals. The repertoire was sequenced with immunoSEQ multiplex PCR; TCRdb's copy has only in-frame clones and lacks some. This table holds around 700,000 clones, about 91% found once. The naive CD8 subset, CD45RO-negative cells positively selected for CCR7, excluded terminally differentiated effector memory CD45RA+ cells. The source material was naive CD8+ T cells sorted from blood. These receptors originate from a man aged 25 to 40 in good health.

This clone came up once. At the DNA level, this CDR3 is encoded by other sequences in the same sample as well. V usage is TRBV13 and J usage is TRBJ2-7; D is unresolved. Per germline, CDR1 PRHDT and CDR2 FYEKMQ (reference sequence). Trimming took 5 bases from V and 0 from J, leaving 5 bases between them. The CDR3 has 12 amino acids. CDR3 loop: CASSPSSYEQYF. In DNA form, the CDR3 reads TGTGCCAGCAGCCCCTCCTCCTACGAGCAGTACTTC.

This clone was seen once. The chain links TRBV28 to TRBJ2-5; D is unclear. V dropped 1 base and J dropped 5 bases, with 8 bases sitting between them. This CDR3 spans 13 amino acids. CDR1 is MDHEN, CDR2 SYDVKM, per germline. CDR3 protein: CASSLYEKETQYF. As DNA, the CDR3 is TGTGCCAGCAGTTTATATGAGAAGGAGACCCAGTACTTC.

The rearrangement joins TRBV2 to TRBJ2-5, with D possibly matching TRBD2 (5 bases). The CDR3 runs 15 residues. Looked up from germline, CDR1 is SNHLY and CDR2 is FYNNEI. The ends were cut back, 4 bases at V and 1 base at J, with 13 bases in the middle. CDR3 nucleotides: TGTGCCAGCAGTGGGCACGGACTGGTCCAAGAGACCCAGTACTTC. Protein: CASSGHGLVQETQYF.

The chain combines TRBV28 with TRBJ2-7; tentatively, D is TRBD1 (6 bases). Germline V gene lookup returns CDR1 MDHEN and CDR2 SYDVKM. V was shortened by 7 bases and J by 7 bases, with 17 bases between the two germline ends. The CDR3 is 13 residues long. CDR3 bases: TGTGCCAGCAAGGGGACAAATTACGTTGAGCAGTACTTC. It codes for CASKGTNYVEQYF.

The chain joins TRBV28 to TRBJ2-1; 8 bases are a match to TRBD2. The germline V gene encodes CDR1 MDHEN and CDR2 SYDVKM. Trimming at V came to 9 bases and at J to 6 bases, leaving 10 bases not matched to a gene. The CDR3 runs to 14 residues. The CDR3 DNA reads TGTGCCAGTCGACTAGCGATTTCGGGCAATGAGCAGTTCTTC. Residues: CASRLAISGNEQFF. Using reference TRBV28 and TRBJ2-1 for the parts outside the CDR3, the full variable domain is DVKVTQSSRYLVKRTGEKVFLECVQDMDHENMFWYRQDPGLGLRLIYFSYDVKMKEKGDIPEGYSVSREKKERFSLILESASTNQTSMYLCASRLAISGNEQFFGPGTRLTVL.

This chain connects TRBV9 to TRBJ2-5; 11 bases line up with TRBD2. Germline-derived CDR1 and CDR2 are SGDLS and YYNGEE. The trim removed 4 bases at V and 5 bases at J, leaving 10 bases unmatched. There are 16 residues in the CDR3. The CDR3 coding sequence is TGTGCCAGCAGCATACTAGCGGGAGTAGGGGAGGAGACCCAGTACTTC. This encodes CASSILAGVGEETQYF. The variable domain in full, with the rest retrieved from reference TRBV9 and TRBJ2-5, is DSGVTQTPKHLITATGQRVTLRCSPRSGDLSVYWYQQSLDQGLQFLIQYYNGEERAKGNILERFSAQQFPDLHSELNLSSLELGDSALYFCASSILAGVGEETQYFGPGTRLLVL.

For the CDR3, the DNA is TGTGCCAGTAGTATGGTCAATGAGCAGTTCTTC. This gives the protein CASSMVNEQFF. The rearrangement uses TRBV19 and TRBJ2-1; D is undetermined. Germline assignment: CDR1 LNHDA and CDR2 SQIVND (reference sequence). This CDR3 comprises 11 residues. The V end lost 3 bases, the J end lost 6 bases, and 3 bases lay between the germline ends. The full variable domain, rest sourced from reference TRBV19 and TRBJ2-1, is DGGITQSPKYLFRKEGQNVTLSCEQNLNHDAMYWYRQDPGQGLRLIYYSQIVNDFQKGDIAEGYSVSREKKESFPLTVTSAQKNPTAFYLCASSMVNEQFFGPGTRLTVL.

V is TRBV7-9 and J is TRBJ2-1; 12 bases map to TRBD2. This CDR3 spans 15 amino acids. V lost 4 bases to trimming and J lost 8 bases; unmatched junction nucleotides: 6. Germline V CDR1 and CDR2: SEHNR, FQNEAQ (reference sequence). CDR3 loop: CASSSRLAGEDEQFF. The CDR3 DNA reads TGTGCCAGCAGCTCAAGACTAGCGGGAGAAGATGAGCAGTTCTTC.

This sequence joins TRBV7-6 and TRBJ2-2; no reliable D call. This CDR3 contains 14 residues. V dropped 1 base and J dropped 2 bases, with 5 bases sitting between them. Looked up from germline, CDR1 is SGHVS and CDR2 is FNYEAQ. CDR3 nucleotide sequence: TGTGCCAGCAGCTTAGTCACCAACACCGGGGAGCTGTTTTTT. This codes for CASSLVTNTGELFF.

CDR3 nucleotide sequence: TGTGCCAGCTCTCCGGACGCCGGCTCCTACGAGCAGTACTTC. Translating it yields CASSPDAGSYEQYF. The chain couples TRBV19 to TRBJ2-7, with D uncertain. V dropped 9 bases and J dropped 0 bases, with 15 bases sitting between them. Germline V lookup: CDR1 LNHDA, CDR2 SQIVND (reference sequence). The CDR3 is 14 residues long.

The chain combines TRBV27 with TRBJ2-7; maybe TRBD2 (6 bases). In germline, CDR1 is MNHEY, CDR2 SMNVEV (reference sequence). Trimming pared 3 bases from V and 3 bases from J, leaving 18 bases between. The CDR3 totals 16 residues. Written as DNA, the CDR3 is TGTGCCAGCAGTTTCTCCCTGGGGACTTTAAACTACGAGCAGTACTTC. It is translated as CASSFSLGTLNYEQYF.

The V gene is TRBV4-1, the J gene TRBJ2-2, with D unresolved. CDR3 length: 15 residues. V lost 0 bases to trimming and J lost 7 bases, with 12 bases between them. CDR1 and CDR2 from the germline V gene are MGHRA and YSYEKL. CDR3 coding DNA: TGCGCCAGCAGCCAAGATCCGAGGATGGGCGGGGAGCTGTTTTTT. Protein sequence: CASSQDPRMGGELFF.

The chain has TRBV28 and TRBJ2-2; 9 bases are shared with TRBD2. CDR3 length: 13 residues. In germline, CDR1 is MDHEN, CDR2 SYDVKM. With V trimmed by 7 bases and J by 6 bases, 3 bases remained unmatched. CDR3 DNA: TGTGCCAGCATAGGCGGGAGGGCCGGGGAGCTGTTTTTT. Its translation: CASIGGRAGELFF. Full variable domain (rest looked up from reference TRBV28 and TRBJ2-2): DVKVTQSSRYLVKRTGEKVFLECVQDMDHENMFWYRQDPGLGLRLIYFSYDVKMKEKGDIPEGYSVSREKKERFSLILESASTNQTSMYLCASIGGRAGELFFGEGSRLTVL.

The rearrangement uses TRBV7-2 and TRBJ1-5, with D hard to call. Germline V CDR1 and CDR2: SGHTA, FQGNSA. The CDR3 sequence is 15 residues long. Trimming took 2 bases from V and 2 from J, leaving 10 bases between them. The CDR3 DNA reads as TGTGCCAGCAGCTTATTTCATGGGGGCAATCAGCCCCAGCATTTT. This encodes CASSLFHGGNQPQHF. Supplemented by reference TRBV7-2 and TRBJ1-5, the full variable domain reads GAGVSQSPSNKVTEKGKDVELRCDPISGHTALYWYRQSLGQGLEFLIYFQGNSAPDKSGLPSDRFSAERTGGSVSTLTIQRTQQEDSAVYLCASSLFHGGNQPQHFGDGTRLSIL.

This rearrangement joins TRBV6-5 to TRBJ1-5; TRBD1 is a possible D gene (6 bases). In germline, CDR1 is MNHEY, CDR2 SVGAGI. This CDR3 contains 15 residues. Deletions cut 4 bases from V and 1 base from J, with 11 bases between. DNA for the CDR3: TGTGCCAGCAGTTCGCCGGGGGGCAGCAATCAGCCCCAGCATTTT. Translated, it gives CASSSPGGSNQPQHF.

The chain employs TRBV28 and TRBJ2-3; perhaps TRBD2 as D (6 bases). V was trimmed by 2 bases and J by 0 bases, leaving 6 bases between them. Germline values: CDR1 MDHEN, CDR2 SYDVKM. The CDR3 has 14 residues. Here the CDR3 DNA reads TGTGCCAGCAGTTTACTAGCGAGCACAGATACGCAGTATTTT. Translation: CASSLLASTDTQYF.

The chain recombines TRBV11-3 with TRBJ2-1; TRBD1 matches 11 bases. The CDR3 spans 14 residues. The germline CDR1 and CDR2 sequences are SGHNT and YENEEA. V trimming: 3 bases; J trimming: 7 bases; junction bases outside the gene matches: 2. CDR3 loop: CASSLGQGENEQFF. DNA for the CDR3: TGTGCCAGCAGCTTGGGACAGGGGGAAAATGAGCAGTTCTTC.

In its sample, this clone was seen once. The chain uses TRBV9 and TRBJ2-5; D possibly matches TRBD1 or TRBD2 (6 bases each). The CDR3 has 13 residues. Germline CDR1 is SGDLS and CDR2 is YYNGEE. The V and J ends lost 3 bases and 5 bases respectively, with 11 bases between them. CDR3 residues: CASSEGGVETQYF. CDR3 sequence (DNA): TGTGCCAGCAGCGAGGGGGGTGTGGAGACCCAGTACTTC.